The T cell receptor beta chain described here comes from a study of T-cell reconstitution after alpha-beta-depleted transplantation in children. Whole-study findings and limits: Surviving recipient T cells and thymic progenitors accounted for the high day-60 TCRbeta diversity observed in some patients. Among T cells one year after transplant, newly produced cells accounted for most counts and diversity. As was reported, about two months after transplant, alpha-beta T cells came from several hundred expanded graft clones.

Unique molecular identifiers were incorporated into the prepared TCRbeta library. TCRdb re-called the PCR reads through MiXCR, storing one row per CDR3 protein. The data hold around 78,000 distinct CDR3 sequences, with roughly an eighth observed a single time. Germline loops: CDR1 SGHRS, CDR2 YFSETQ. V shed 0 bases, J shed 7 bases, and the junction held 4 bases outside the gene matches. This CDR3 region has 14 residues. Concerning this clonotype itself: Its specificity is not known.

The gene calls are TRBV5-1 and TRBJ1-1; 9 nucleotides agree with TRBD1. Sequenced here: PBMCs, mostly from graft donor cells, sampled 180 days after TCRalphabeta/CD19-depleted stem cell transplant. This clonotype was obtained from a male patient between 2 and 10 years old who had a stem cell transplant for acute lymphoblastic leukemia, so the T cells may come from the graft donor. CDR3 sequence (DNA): TGCGCCAGCAGCTTGGTGGGACAGGGAGGTGAAGCTTTCTTT. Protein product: CASSLVGQGGEAFF.